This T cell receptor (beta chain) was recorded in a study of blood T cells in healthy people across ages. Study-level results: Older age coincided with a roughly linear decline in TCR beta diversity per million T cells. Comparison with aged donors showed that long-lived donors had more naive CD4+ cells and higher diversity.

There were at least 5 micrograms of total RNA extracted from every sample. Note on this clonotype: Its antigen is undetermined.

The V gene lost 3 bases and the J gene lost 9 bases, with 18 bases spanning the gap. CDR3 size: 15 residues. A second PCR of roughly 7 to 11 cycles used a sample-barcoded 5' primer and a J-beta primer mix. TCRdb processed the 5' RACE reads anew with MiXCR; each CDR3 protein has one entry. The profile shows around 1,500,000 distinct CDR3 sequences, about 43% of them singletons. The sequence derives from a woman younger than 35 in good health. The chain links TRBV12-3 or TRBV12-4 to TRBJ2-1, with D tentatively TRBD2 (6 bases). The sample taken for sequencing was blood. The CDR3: CASSFRSGSVGEQFF. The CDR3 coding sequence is TGTGCCAGCAGTTTCCGTTCCGGGAGTGTGGGTGAGCAGTTCTTC.